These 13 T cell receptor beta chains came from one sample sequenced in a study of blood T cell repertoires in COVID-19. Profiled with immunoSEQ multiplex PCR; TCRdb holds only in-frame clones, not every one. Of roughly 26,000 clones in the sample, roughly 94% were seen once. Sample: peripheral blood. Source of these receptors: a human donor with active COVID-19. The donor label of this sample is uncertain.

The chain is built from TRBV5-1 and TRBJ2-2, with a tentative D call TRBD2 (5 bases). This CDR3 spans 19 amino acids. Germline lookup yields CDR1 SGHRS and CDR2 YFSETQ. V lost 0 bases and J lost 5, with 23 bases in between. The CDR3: CASSLVPNGELGTTGELFF. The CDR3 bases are TGCGCCAGCAGCTTGGTTCCTAACGGGGAGCTAGGAACTACCGGGGAGCTGTTTTTT.

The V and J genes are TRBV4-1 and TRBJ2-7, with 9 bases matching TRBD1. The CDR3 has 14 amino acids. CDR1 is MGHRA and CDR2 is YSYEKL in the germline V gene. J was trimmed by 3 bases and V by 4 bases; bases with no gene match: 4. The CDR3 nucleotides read TGCGCCAGCAGCCTAGGACAGGGGAGCTACGAGCAGTACTTC. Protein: CASSLGQGSYEQYF.

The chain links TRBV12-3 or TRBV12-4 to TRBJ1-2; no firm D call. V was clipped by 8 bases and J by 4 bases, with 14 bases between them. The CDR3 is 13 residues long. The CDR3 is CASGLSLLYGYTF. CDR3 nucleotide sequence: TGTGCCAGCGGACTCTCCTTGCTCTATGGCTACACCTTC.

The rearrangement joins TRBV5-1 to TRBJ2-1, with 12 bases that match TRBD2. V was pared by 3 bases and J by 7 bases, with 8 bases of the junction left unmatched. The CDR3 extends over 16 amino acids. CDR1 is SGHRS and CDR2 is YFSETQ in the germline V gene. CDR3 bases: TGCGCCAGCAGCTCGCAGGGGACTAGCGGGCTTAATGAGCAGTTCTTC. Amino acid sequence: CASSSQGTSGLNEQFF. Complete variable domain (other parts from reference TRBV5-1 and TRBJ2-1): KAGVTQTPRYLIKTRGQQVTLSCSPISGHRSVSWYQQTPGQGLQFLFEYFSETQRNKGNFPGRFSGRQFSNSRSEMNVSTLELGDSALYLCASSSQGTSGLNEQFFGPGTRLTVL.

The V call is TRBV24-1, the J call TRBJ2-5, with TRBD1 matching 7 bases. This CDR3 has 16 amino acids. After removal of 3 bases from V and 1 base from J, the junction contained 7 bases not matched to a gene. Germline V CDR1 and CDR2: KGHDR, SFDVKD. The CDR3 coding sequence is TGTGCCACCAGTGATCGTACGACAGGGACCCAAGAGACCCAGTACTTC. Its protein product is CATSDRTTGTQETQYF.

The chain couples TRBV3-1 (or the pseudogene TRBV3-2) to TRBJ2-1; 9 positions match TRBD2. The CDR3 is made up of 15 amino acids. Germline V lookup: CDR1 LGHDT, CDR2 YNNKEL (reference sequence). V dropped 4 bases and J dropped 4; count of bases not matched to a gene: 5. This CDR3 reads CASSRLAATYNEQFF. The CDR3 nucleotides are TGTGCCAGCAGCCGACTAGCGGCGACGTACAATGAGCAGTTCTTC.

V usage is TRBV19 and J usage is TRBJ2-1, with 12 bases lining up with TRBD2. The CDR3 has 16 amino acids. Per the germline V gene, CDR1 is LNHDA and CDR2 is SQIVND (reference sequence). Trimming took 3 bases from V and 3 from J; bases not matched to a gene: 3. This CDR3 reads CASSISLAGGYNEQFF. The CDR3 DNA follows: TGTGCCAGTAGTATCTCACTAGCGGGGGGCTACAATGAGCAGTTCTTC.

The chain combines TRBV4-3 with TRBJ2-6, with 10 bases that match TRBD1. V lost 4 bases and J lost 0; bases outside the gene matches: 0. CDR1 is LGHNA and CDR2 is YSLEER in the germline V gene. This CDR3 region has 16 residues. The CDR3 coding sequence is TGCGCCAGCAGCCGGACAGGGGGCTCTGGGGCCAACGTCCTGACTTTC. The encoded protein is CASSRTGGSGANVLTF.

DNA for the CDR3: TGTGCCAGCAGCTCTCCCGGGGAGCTGTTTTTT. It translates to CASSSPGELFF. The V and J genes are TRBV7-9 and TRBJ2-2; D is ambiguous. The CDR3 runs 11 residues. The V gene's germline CDR1 is SEHNR and CDR2 FQNEAQ (reference sequence). Trimming left V 4 bases short and J 6 bases short, with 3 bases between.

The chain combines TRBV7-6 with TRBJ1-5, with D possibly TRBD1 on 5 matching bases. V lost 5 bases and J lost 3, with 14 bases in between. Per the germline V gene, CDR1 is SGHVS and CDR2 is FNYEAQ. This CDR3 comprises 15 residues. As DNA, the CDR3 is TGTGCCAGCAGCCGGTCGGAGGGGTTCAATCAGCCCCAGCATTTT. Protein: CASSRSEGFNQPQHF. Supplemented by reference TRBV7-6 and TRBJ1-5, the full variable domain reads GAGVSQSPRYKVTKRGQDVALRCDPISGHVSLYWYRQALGQGPEFLTYFNYEAQQDKSGLPNDRFSAERPEGSISTLTIQRTEQRDSAMYRCASSRSEGFNQPQHFGDGTRLSIL.

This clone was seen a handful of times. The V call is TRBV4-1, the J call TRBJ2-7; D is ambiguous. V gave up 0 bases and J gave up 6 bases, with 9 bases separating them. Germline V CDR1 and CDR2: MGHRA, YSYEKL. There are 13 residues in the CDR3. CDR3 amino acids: CASSQDVGFEQYF. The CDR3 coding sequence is TGCGCCAGCAGCCAAGATGTCGGGTTCGAGCAGTACTTC.

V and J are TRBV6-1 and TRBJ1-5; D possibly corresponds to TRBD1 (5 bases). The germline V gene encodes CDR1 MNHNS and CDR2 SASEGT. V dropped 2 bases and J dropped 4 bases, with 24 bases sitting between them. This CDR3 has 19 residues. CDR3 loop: CASSERGVMGGLGNQPQHF. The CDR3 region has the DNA TGTGCCAGCAGTGAACGGGGTGTGATGGGGGGATTGGGGAATCAGCCCCAGCATTTT.

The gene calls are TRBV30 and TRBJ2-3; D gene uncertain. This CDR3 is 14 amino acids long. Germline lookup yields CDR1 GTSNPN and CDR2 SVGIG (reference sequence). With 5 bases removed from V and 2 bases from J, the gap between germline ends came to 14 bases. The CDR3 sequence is CAWSRWAATDTQYF. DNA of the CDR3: TGTGCCTGGTCCCGGTGGGCTGCCACAGATACGCAGTATTTT.